Presented here are 19 T cell receptor beta chains from one specimen sequenced in a study of cytomegalovirus exposure and HLA in healthy donors. Vbeta (60) and Jbeta (13) primers were used in the PCR. The repertoire was sequenced with immunoSEQ multiplex PCR; TCRdb's copy has only in-frame clones and lacks some. The sample lists 80,000 to 130,000 clones; roughly four fifths were seen once. Sequenced material: PBMCs. The source of these receptors is a male donor in good health and CMV-seropositive.

The chain uses TRBV6-1 and TRBJ2-3; 10 bases agree with TRBD1. Germline V lookup: CDR1 MNHNS, CDR2 SASEGT. Trimming removed 7 bases from V and 3 bases from J; junction bases left unmatched: 7. The CDR3 is 15 amino acids. The CDR3 protein is CASTSGTGVTDTQYF. CDR3 bases: TGTGCCAGCACTTCCGGGACAGGGGTAACAGATACGCAGTATTTT.

V usage is TRBV9 and J usage is TRBJ2-4; 12 nucleotides match TRBD2. Per germline, CDR1 SGDLS and CDR2 YYNGEE. V was pared by 4 bases and J by 1 base, with 9 bases of the junction left unmatched. The CDR3 runs to 18 residues. CDR3 in amino acids: CASSLTSGGSPAKNIQYF. The CDR3 coding sequence is TGTGCCAGCAGCCTGACTAGCGGGGGATCCCCGGCCAAAAACATTCAGTACTTC. Full variable domain (missing parts from reference TRBV9 and TRBJ2-4): DSGVTQTPKHLITATGQRVTLRCSPRSGDLSVYWYQQSLDQGLQFLIQYYNGEERAKGNILERFSAQQFPDLHSELNLSSLELGDSALYFCASSLTSGGSPAKNIQYFGAGTRLSVL.

This sequence joins TRBV6-1 and TRBJ2-1; 9 bases align to TRBD1. Germline trimming cut 7 bases from V and 4 bases from J; bases unmatched to any gene: 5. Germline-derived CDR1 and CDR2 are MNHNS and SASEGT. The CDR3 has 14 amino acids. The CDR3 bases are TGTGCCAGCAACCCGGGACAGGGTTACAATGAGCAGTTCTTC. Protein sequence: CASNPGQGYNEQFF.

The chain joins TRBV30 to TRBJ1-1; D gene uncertain. This CDR3 has 10 amino acids. Germline loops: CDR1 GTSNPN, CDR2 SVGIG (reference sequence). The V end lost 2 bases, the J end lost 5 bases, and 3 bases lay between the germline ends. The CDR3: CAWSRTEAFF. The DNA of the CDR3 is TGTGCCTGGAGTCGGACTGAAGCTTTCTTT.

This clone has more than one count but fewer than ten. The chain links TRBV29-1 to TRBJ1-6; weak D call: TRBD1 (6 bases). The ends were cut back, 5 bases at V and 10 bases at J, with 12 bases in the middle. The germline V gene has CDR1 SQVTM and CDR2 ANQGSEA. CDR3 length: 12 residues. DNA for the CDR3: TGCAGCGTTCGAACACAGGGATCACCCCTCCACTTT. The encoded protein is CSVRTQGSPLHF.

This clone was observed a few times. The CDR3 loop is CASSVSWESTGELFF. The CDR3 DNA reads as TGTGCCAGCAGCGTAAGCTGGGAGTCCACCGGGGAGCTGTTTTTT. The V and J genes are TRBV7-9 and TRBJ2-2; perhaps TRBD2 as D (5 bases). The CDR3 sequence is 15 residues long. Germline values: CDR1 SEHNR, CDR2 FQNEAQ (reference sequence). V lost 5 bases, J lost 4 bases, and 14 bases lay in between.

V is TRBV5-6 and J is TRBJ2-3; 10 nucleotides agree with TRBD1. The CDR3 loop spans 15 amino acids. Trimming removed 3 bases from V and 3 bases from J; junction bases left unmatched: 4. The germline V gene has CDR1 SGHDT and CDR2 YYEEEE. The CDR3 DNA sequence: TGTGCCAGCAGCTCGACAGGGGGCGCGACAGATACGCAGTATTTT. This encodes CASSSTGGATDTQYF.

The chain couples TRBV6-5 to TRBJ2-7, with TRBD1 identical over 7 bases. The CDR3 is 14 residues long. J lost 0 bases, V lost 4 bases, and 3 bases had no gene match. Germline lookup yields CDR1 MNHEY and CDR2 SVGAGI. CDR3 in DNA: TGTGCCAGCAGTTCCACAGGGGTCTCCTACGAGCAGTACTTC. Amino acid sequence: CASSSTGVSYEQYF.

In DNA, the CDR3 is TGTGCCAGCAGGTTAGGTCTAGCGGGGGAGACCCAGTACTTC. Protein sequence: CASRLGLAGETQYF. This sequence joins TRBV6-5 and TRBJ2-5, with 9 positions matching TRBD2. From germline, CDR1 is MNHEY and CDR2 SVGAGI. The CDR3 sequence is 14 residues long. The V and J ends lost 6 bases and 5 bases, in that order; junction bases with no gene match: 7.

The J gene is TRBJ2-1, the V gene TRBV30; 9 nucleotides line up with TRBD2. CDR3 length: 15 residues. Unmatched junction bases numbered 8, after V lost 0 bases and J lost 8 bases. The V gene's germline CDR1 is GTSNPN and CDR2 SVGIG (reference sequence). For the CDR3, the DNA is TGTGCCTGGAGTGTAGGGCGGGGGGGCACCGATGAGCAGTTCTTC. Its protein product is CAWSVGRGGTDEQFF.

This rearrangement joins TRBV25-1 to TRBJ1-1; 9 bases are shared with TRBD1. Germline V gives CDR1 MGHDK, CDR2 SYGVNS. Trimming removed 6 bases from V and 4 bases from J; junction bases left unmatched: 6. The length of the CDR3 is 14 residues. The CDR3 DNA reads TGTGCCAGCAGAGGGACAGGGTATGGCACTGAAGCTTTCTTT. Encoded protein: CASRGTGYGTEAFF.

The V call is TRBV18, the J call TRBJ2-7, with a weak D call TRBD1 (6 bases). CDR3 length: 13 residues. Trimming removed 3 bases from V and 5 bases from J, with 11 bases in between. The germline gives CDR1 KGHSH, CDR2 LQKENI. The CDR3: CASSPDSYNEQYF. In DNA form, the CDR3 reads TGTGCCAGCTCACCGGACAGCTATAACGAGCAGTACTTC.

The rearrangement uses TRBV28 and TRBJ1-2, with unresolved D. The CDR3 spans 10 residues. Trimming took 8 bases from V and 8 from J, leaving 9 bases between them. CDR1 and CDR2 from the germline V gene are MDHEN and SYDVKM. CDR3 bases: TGTGCCAGCGGGGAGTCGGGCTACACCTTC. It encodes CASGESGYTF.

This clone appeared a few times. The CDR3 loop reads CASSQGGYGYTF. CDR3 nucleotide sequence: TGTGCCAGCAGCCAGGGGGGCTATGGCTACACCTTC. The V and J genes are TRBV9 and TRBJ1-2, with 7 bases identical to TRBD1. The CDR3 is 12 residues long. The germline V gene has CDR1 SGDLS and CDR2 YYNGEE. The V segment lost 4 bases and the J segment 4 bases; nucleotides outside the gene matches: 1.

The J gene is TRBJ2-1, the V gene TRBV7-6, with 11 bases that match TRBD2. Looked up from germline, CDR1 is SGHVS and CDR2 is FNYEAQ. CDR3 length: 16 amino acids. J gave up 5 bases and V 5 bases, and 8 bases lay outside the gene matches. CDR3 in DNA: TGTGCCAGCAGCACAACACTAGCGGGGGCCAACAATGAGCAGTTCTTC. Translated: CASSTTLAGANNEQFF.

The V and J genes are TRBV7-7 and TRBJ2-2; TRBD2 agrees at 8 bases. Germline V CDR1 and CDR2: SSHAT, FNYEAQ (reference sequence). J was trimmed by 5 bases and V by 3 bases; bases with no gene match: 5. This CDR3 region has 15 residues. This CDR3 reads CASSFGTSMTGELFF. The CDR3 region has the DNA TGTGCCAGCAGCTTCGGGACTAGTATGACCGGGGAGCTGTTTTTT.

The V and J genes are TRBV7-9 and TRBJ2-7, with 9 bases matching TRBD1. The junction had 8 bases not matched to a gene; V was cut back by 5 bases and J by 3 bases. CDR1 is SEHNR, CDR2 FQNEAQ, per germline (reference sequence). CDR3 length: 15 residues. CDR3 in amino acids: CASSPGQGTNYEQYF. CDR3 in DNA: TGTGCCAGCAGCCCCGGACAGGGGACAAACTACGAGCAGTACTTC.

The chain recombines TRBV7-2 with TRBJ2-1, with TRBD1 matching 10 bases. V gave up 0 bases and J gave up 8 bases; unmatched junction bases: 4. The CDR3 spans 15 residues. Germline values: CDR1 SGHTA, CDR2 FQGNSA. The CDR3 nucleotides read TGTGCCAGCAGCTTAGCGGGACAGGGGTTTGATGAGCAGTTCTTC. The encoded protein is CASSLAGQGFDEQFF.

This clone has only one observation. V gene TRBV9 combines with J gene TRBJ2-1, with 7 bases identical to TRBD2. This CDR3 has 14 amino acids. CDR1 is SGDLS, CDR2 YYNGEE, per germline. V was pared by 7 bases and J by 5 bases, with 9 bases of the junction left unmatched. The CDR3 here is CASGWGGSNNEQFF. CDR3 sequence (DNA): TGTGCCAGCGGGTGGGGGGGATCGAACAATGAGCAGTTCTTC.